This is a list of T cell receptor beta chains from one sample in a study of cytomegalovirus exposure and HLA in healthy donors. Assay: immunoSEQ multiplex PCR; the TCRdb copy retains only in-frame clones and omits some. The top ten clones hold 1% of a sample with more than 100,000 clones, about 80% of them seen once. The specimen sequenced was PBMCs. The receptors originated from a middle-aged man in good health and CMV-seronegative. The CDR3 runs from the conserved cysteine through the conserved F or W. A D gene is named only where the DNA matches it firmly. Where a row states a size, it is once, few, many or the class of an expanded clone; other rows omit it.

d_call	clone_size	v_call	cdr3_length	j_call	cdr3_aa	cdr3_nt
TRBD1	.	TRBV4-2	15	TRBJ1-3	CASSQGGTAGNTIYF	TGTGCCAGCAGCCAAGGGGGGACAGCTGGAAACACCATATATTTT
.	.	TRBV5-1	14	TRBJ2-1	CASRPGSSYNEQFF	TGCGCCAGCAGGCCGGGAAGCTCCTACAATGAGCAGTTCTTC
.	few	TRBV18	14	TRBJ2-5	CASSPLRVGETQYF	TGTGCCAGCTCACCACTGAGGGTCGGGGAGACCCAGTACTTC
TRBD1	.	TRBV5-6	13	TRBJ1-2	CASSFDRVGGYTF	TGTGCCAGCAGCTTTGACAGGGTAGGCGGCTACACCTTC
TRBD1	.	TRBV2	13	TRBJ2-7	CASSRGQMNEQYF	TGTGCCAGCAGCCGGGGACAGATGAACGAGCAGTACTTC
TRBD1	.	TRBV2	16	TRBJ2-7	CASSRNSGGPTYEQYF	TGTGCCAGCAGTCGAAACTCAGGGGGACCTACCTACGAGCAGTACTTC
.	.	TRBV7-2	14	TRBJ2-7	CASTPSDGAYEQYF	TGTGCCAGCACCCCTAGTGACGGGGCCTACGAGCAGTACTTC
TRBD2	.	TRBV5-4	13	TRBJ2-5	CASRLAGVETQYF	TGTGCCAGCCGGCTAGCGGGAGTTGAGACCCAGTACTTC
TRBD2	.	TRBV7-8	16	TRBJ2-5	CASSFLAGGLQETQYF	TGTGCCAGCAGCTTCCTAGCGGGGGGCCTCCAAGAGACCCAGTACTTC
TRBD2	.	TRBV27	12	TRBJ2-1	CASSSLAGVLFF	TGTGCCAGCAGTTCCTTAGCGGGAGTTCTGTTCTTC
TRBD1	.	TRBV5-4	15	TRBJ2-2	CASSGNYRGGGELFF	TGTGCCAGCAGCGGAAACTACAGGGGTGGAGGGGAGCTGTTTTTT
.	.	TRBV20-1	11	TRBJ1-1	CSADRDTEAFF	TGCAGTGCAGACCGGGACACTGAAGCTTTCTTT
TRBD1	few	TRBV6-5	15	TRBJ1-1	CASSDGTGQNTEAFF	TGTGCCAGCAGCGACGGGACAGGGCAGAACACTGAAGCTTTCTTT
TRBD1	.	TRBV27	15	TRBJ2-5	CASSFGGTGAGTQYF	TGTGCCAGCAGTTTTGGGGGGACAGGGGCCGGGACCCAGTACTTC
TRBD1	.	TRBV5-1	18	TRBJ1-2	CASSLRPGQGLSNYGYTF	TGCGCCAGCAGCTTGAGGCCGGGACAGGGGCTCTCTAACTATGGCTACACCTTC
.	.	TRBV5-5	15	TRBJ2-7	CASSLFGGYDYEQYF	TGTGCCAGCAGCTTGTTCGGGGGTTATGACTACGAGCAGTACTTC
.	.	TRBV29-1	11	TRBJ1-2	CSAPPGGASEF	TGCAGCGCCCCCCCCGGGGGGGCGAGTGAGTTC
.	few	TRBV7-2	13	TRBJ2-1	CASSLEPRGEQFF	TGTGCCAGCAGCTTAGAACCCAGGGGTGAGCAGTTCTTC
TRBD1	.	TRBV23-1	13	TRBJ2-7	CASSQRQGSEQYF	TGCGCCAGCAGTCAAAGACAGGGCTCCGAGCAGTACTTC